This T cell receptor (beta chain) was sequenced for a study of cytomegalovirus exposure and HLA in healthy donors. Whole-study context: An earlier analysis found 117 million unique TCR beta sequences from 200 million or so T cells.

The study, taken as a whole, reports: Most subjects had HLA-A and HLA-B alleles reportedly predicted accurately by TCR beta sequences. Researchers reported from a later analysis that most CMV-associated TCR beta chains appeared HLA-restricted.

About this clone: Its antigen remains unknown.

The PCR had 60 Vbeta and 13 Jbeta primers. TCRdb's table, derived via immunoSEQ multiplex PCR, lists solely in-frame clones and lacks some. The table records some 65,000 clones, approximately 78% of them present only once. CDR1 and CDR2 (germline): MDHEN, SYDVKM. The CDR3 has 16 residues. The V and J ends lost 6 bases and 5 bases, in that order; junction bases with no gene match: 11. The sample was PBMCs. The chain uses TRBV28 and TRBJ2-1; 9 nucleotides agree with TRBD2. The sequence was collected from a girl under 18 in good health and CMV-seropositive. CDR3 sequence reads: CASSPGSGRPDNEQFF. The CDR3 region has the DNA TGTGCCAGCAGCCCCGGGAGCGGGAGGCCCGACAATGAGCAGTTCTTC.